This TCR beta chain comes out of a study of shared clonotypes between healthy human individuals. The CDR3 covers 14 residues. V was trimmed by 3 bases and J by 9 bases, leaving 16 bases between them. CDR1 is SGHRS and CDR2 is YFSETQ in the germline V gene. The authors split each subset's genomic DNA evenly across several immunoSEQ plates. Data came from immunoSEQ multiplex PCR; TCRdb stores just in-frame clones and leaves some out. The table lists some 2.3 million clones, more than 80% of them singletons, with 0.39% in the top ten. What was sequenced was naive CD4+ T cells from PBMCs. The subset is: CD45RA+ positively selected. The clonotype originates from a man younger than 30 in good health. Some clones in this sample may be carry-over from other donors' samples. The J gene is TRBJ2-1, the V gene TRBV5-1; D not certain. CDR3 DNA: TGCGCCAGCAGCTCACTTCACAGTGGCATTGAGCAGTTCTTC. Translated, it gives CASSSLHSGIEQFF. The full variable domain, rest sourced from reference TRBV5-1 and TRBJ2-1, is KAGVTQTPRYLIKTRGQQVTLSCSPISGHRSVSWYQQTPGQGLQFLFEYFSETQRNKGNFPGRFSGRQFSNSRSEMNVSTLELGDSALYLCASSSLHSGIEQFFGPGTRLTVL.